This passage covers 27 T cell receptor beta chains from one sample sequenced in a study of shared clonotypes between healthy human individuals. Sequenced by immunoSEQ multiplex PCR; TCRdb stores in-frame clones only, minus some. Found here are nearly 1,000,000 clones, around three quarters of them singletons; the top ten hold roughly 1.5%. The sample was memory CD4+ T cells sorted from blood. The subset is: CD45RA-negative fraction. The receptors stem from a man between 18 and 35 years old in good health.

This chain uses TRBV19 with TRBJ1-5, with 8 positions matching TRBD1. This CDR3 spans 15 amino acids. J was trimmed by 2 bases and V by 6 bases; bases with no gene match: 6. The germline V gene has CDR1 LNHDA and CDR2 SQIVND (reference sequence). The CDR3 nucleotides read TGTGCCAGTAGGTCAGGGGGCGCGGGCAATCAGCCCCAGCATTTT. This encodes CASRSGGAGNQPQHF.

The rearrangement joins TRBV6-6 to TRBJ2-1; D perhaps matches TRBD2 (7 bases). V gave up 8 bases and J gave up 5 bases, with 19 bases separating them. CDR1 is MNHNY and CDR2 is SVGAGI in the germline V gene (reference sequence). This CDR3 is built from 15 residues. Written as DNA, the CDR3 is TGTGCCAGCTCTCAAGGGGGGGGCCCCCACAATGAGCAGTTCTTC. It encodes CASSQGGGPHNEQFF.

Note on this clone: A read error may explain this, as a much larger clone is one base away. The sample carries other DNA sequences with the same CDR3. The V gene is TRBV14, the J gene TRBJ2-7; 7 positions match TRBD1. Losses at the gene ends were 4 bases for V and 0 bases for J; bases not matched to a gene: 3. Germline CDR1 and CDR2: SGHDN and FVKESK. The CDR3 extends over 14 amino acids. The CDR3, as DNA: TGTGCCAGCAGCCCACAGGGGATCTCCTACGAGCAGTACTTC. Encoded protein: CASSPQGISYEQYF.

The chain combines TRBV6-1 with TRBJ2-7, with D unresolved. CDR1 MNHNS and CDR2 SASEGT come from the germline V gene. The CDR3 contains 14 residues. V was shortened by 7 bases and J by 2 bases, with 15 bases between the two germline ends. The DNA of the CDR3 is TGTGCCAGCACTGTCACCCACCTAACCTACGAGCAGTACTTC. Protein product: CASTVTHLTYEQYF.

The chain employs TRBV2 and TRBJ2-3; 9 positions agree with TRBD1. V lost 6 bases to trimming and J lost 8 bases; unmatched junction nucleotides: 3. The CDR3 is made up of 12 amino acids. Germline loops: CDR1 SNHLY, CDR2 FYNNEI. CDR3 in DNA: TGTGCCAGCAGACAGGGGGCTGGTACGCAGTATTTT. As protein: CASRQGAGTQYF.

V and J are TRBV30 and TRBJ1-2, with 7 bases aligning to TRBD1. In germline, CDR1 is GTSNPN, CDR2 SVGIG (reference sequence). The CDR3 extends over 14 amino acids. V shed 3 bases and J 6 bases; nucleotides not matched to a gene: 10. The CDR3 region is CAWSSGQVIDGYTF. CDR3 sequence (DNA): TGTGCCTGGAGCTCAGGACAGGTAATCGATGGCTACACCTTC.

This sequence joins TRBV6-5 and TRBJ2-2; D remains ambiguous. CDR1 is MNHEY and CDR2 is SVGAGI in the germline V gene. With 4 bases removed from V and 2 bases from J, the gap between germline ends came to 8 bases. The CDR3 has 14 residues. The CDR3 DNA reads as TGTGCCAGCAGTTCCGGATCTAACACCGGGGAGCTGTTTTTT. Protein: CASSSGSNTGELFF.

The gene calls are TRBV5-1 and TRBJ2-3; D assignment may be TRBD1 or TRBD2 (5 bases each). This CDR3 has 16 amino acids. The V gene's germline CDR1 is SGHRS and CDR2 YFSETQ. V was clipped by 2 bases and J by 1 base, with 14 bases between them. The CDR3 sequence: CASSFQPGPGTDTQYF. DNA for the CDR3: TGCGCCAGCAGCTTCCAACCGGGGCCCGGCACAGATACGCAGTATTTT.

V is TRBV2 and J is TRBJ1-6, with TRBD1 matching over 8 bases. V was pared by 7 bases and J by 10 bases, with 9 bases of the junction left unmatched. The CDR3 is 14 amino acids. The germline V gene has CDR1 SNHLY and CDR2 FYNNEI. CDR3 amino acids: CASKGRQGTSPLHF. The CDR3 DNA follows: TGTGCCAGCAAGGGCCGACAGGGGACCTCACCCCTCCACTTT.

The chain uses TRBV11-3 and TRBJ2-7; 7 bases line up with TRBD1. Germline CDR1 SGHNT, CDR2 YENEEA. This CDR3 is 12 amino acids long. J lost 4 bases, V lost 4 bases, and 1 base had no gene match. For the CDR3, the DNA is TGTGCCAGCAGCTACAGGGGTTACGAGCAGTACTTC. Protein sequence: CASSYRGYEQYF.

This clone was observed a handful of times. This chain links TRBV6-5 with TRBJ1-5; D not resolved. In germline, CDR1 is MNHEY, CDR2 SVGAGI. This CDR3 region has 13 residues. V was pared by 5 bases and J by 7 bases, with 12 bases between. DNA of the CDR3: TGTGCCAGCAGTCCTGGTCTAACCCAGCCCCAGCATTTT. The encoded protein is CASSPGLTQPQHF.

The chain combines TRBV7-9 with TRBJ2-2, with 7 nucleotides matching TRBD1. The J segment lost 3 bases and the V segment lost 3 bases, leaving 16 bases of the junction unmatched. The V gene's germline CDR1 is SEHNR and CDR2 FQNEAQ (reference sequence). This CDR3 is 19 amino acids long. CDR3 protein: CASSLSNKATGSDTGELFF. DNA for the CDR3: TGTGCCAGCAGCTTGAGCAACAAAGCGACAGGGTCCGACACCGGGGAGCTGTTTTTT.

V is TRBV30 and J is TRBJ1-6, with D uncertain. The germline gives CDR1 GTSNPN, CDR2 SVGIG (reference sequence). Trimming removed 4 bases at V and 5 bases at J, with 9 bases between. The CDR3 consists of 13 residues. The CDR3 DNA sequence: TGTGCCTGGATGAGTGATAATAATTCACCCCTCCACTTT. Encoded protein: CAWMSDNNSPLHF.

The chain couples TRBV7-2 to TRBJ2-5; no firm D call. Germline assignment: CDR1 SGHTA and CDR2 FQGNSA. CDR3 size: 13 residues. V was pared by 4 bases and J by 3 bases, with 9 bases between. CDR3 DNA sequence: TGTGCCAGCAGCTCCCTAAGGGAAGAGACCCAGTACTTC. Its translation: CASSSLREETQYF.

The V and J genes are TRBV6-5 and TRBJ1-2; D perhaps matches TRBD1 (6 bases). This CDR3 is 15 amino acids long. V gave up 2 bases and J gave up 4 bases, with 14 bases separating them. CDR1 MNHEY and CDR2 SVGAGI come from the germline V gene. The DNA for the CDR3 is TGTGCCAGCAGTTACAGACAGGCTGGCGGCTATGGCTACACCTTC. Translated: CASSYRQAGGYGYTF.

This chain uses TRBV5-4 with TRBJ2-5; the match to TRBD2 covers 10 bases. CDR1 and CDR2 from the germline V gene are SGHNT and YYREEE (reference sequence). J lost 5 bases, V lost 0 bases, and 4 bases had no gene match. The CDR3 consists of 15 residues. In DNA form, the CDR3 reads TGTGCCAGCAGCTTGGCGGTTAGCGGGGGGGAGACCCAGTACTTC. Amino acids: CASSLAVSGGETQYF.

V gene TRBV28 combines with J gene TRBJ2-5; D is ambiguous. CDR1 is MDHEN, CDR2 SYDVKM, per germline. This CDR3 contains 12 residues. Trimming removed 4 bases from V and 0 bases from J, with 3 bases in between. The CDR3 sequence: CASSSYQETQYF. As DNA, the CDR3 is TGTGCCAGCAGTTCGTACCAAGAGACCCAGTACTTC. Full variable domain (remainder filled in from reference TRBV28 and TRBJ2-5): DVKVTQSSRYLVKRTGEKVFLECVQDMDHENMFWYRQDPGLGLRLIYFSYDVKMKEKGDIPEGYSVSREKKERFSLILESASTNQTSMYLCASSSYQETQYFGPGTRLLVL.

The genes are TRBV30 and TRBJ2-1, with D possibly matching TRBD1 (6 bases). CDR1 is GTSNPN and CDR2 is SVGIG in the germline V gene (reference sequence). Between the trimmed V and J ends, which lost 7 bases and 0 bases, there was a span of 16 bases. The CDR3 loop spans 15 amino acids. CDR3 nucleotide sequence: TGTGCCTCCAACCAGGGACAAAGCTCCTACAATGAGCAGTTCTTC. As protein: CASNQGQSSYNEQFF.

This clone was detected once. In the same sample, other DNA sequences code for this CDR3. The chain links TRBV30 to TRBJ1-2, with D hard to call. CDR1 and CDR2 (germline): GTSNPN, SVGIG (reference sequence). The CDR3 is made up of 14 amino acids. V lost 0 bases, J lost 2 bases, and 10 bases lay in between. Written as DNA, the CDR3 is TGTGCCTGGAGTGTTTGGGCAGCCAACTATGGCTACACCTTC. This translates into CAWSVWAANYGYTF.

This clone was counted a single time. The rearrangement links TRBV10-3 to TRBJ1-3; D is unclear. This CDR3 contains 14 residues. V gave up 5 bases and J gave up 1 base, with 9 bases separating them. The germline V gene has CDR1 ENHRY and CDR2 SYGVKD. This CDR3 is CAISQASSGNTIYF. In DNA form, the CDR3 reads TGTGCCATCAGTCAAGCCTCATCTGGAAACACCATATATTTT.

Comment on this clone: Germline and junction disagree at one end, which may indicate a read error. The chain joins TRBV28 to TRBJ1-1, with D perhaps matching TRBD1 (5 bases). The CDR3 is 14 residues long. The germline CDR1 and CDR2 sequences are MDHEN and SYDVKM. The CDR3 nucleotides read TGTGCCAGCAGTTTCTCGGGACTGAACCCTGAAGCTTTCTTT. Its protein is CASSFSGLNPEAFF.

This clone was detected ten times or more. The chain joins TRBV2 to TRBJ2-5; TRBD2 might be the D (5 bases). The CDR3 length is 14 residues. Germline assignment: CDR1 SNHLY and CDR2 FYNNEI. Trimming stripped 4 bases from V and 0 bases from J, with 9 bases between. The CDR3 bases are TGTGCCAGCAGTGTCCAGGACTACCAAGAGACCCAGTACTTC. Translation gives CASSVQDYQETQYF.

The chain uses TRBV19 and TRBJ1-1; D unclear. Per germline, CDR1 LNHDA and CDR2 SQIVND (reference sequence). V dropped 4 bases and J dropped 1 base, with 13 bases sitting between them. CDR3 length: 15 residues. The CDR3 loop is CASSNFLKGNTEAFF. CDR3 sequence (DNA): TGTGCCAGTAGTAACTTCCTGAAGGGGAACACTGAAGCTTTCTTT. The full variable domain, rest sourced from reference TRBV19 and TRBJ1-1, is DGGITQSPKYLFRKEGQNVTLSCEQNLNHDAMYWYRQDPGQGLRLIYYSQIVNDFQKGDIAEGYSVSREKKESFPLTVTSAQKNPTAFYLCASSNFLKGNTEAFFGQGTRLTVV.

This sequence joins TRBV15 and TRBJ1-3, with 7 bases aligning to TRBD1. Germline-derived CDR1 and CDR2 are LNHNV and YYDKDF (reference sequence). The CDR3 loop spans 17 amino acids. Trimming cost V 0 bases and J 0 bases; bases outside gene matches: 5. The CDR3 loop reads CATSRDGQVYSGNTIYF. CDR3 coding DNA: TGTGCCACCAGCAGAGATGGACAGGTCTACTCTGGAAACACCATATATTTT.

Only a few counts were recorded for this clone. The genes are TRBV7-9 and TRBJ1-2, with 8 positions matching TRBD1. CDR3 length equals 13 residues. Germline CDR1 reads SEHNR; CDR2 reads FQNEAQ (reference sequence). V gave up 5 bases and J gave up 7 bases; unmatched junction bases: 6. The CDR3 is CASSADRAAGYTF. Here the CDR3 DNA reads TGTGCCAGCAGCGCGGACAGGGCTGCTGGCTACACCTTC.

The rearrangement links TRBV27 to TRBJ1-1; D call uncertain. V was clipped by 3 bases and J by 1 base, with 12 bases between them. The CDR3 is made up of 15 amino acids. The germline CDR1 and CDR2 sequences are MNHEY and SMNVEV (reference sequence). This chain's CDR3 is CASSFRVGSNTEAFF. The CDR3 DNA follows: TGTGCCAGCAGTTTTAGGGTGGGCTCGAACACTGAAGCTTTCTTT.

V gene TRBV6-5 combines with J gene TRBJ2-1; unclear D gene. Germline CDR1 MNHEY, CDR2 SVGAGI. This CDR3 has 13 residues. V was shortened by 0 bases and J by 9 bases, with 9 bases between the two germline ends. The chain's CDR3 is CASSYSLASEQFF. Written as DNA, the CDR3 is TGTGCCAGCAGTTACTCGCTCGCGTCTGAGCAGTTCTTC.